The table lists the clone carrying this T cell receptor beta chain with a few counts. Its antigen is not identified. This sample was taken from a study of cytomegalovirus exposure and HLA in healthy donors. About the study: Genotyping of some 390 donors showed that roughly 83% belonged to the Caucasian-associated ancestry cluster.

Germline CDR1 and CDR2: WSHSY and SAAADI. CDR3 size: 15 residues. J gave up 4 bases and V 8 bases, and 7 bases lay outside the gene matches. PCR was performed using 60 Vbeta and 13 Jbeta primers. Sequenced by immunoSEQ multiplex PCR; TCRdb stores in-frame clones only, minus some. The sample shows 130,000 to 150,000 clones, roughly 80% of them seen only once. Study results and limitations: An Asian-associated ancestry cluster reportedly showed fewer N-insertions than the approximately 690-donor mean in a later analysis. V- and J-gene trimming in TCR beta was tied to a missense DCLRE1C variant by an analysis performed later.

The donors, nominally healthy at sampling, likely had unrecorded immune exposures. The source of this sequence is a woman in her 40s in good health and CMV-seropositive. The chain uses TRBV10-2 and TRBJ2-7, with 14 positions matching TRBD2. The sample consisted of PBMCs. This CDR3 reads CASWEGTSGSYEQYF. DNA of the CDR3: TGCGCCAGCTGGGAAGGGACTAGCGGGAGTTACGAGCAGTACTTC.